These T cell receptor beta chains were read from a single sample in a study of identical twins. A single record per CDR3 protein comes from TCRdb applying MiXCR to the 5' RACE reads. The repertoire holds more than 600,000 distinct CDR3 sequences, with 15% to 20% as singletons. These data were also filed under a second study, of T cells expressing NK-cell markers.

The sample consisted of PBMCs. The origin of the receptors is a woman aged 18-29 years in good health. CDR3s include the opening cysteine and the closing phenylalanine or tryptophan. The D gene is left open where the match is weak. Size is stated for part of the rows, as once, few or many counts, or as a class when the clone is expanded.

TRBJ2-3 NA TRBV6-2/TRBV6-3 TRBD2 CASSSRLAGVTDTQYF TGTGCCAGCAGTTCAAGACTAGCGGGAGTCACAGATACGCAGTATTTT
TRBJ1-1 NA TRBV20-1 NA CSARRKNTEAFF TGCAGTGCTCGACGTAAGAATACTGAAGCTTTCTTT
TRBJ1-2 NA TRBV9 NA CASSGAPLVARYTF TGTGCCAGCAGCGGCGCCCCCCTAGTAGCGCGCTACACCTTC
TRBJ2-5 NA TRBV21-1 NA CASAVTGTSVSQETQYF TGTGCCAGCGCGGTTACCGGGACTAGCGTATCCCAAGAGACCCAGTACTTC
TRBJ1-1 NA TRBV3-1 NA CASSQDAITEAFF TGTGCCAGCAGCCAAGATGCGATCACTGAAGCTTTCTTT
TRBJ1-1 NA TRBV5-6 TRBD1 CASSLGEGQTEAFF TGTGCCAGCAGCTTGGGGGAGGGACAGACTGAAGCTTTCTTT
TRBJ2-3 NA TRBV20-1 TRBD1 CSASRDRGQTDTQYF TGCAGTGCTAGTAGGGACAGGGGGCAAACAGATACGCAGTATTTT
TRBJ2-5 few TRBV29-1 NA CSAARSRETQYF TGCAGCGCCGCCCGAAGCAGGGAGACCCAGTACTTC
TRBJ1-5 few TRBV5-5 NA CASSLDVGGRQPQHF TGTGCCAGCAGCTTGGACGTGGGAGGACGTCAGCCCCAGCATTTT
TRBJ2-7 few TRBV20-1 NA CSAPGRGPYEQYF TGCAGTGCCCCGGGAAGAGGACCCTACGAGCAGTACTTC